This T cell receptor beta chain is from a study of Graves' ophthalmopathy and Graves' hyperthyroidism (dated by TCRdb to 2017 to 2018). The study in broad terms: A patient counted as having stable hyperthyroidism if there was no progression to ophthalmopathy within 18 months of follow-up. TCR beta repertoire signatures were used to distinguish Graves' ophthalmopathy from Graves' hyperthyroidism and to predict progression to ophthalmopathy. In total, approximately 140 blood samples were TCR-sequenced: some 40 ophthalmopathy, some 75 hyperthyroidism and about 17 hyperthyroidism-to-ophthalmopathy patients. A discovery set of more than 90 patients (roughly 41 ophthalmopathy, around 57 stable hyperthyroidism) was enrolled to explore V-J signatures distinguishing ophthalmopathy from hyperthyroidism. An independent validation cohort was composed of 18 hyperthyroidism patients and approximately 15 patients who later progressed from hyperthyroidism to ophthalmopathy. T-cell repertoires of thyroid tissue and blood were compared in several hyperthyroidism patients. After sampling, hyperthyroidism patients received methimazole starting at 30 mg daily, and ophthalmopathy patients received high-dose intravenous methylprednisolone.

Hyperthyroidism patients were newly diagnosed, with disease duration under 2 months, and aged 18 to 65 years. Patients with other autoimmune diseases, uncontrolled infections, pregnancy or lactation were excluded. Diagnosis was based on clinical symptoms, serum thyroxine, TRAb, thyroid ultrasound and orbital computed tomography. Total RNA was extracted with Trizol reagent and quality-checked on an Agilent 2100 Bioanalyzer. For repertoire sequencing, TCR beta CDR3 regions were amplified from RNA transcripts. The first round was an RT-PCR using HTBI primers with the Qiagen OneStep RT-PCR kit, and this first round was followed by a second-round multiplex PCR, then size selection and purification. Sequencing of the libraries was carried out on an Illumina HiSeq2000 in paired-end mode with 100 bp reads. Per the original workflow: SOAPnuke was used for read processing, and reads with adapters, uncalled bases, a mean Phred below 15, or no exact constant-primer or identifier match were discarded. High-quality paired reads were merged with COPE v1.2.5. Unique nucleotide sequences were defined as clonotypes and aligned to IMGT TRB V, D and J references using MiTCR v1.1. The analysis was limited to V-J combinations with a frequency above 0.0001, which together covered 99% to 99.2% of the repertoires. For each V-J combination, a TCR clonal expansion and chaos score was defined as the ratio of F50 clonal expansion to chaos observed in the TCRdist matrix. Features were reduced by Welch's t-statistics and random forest to more than 10 V-J combinations, which fed a naive Bayes classifier. Thyroid-blood repertoire similarity was quantified with the Morisita-Horn index. Using fastp at Q25 and MiXCR, TCRdb reprocessed the public reads and kept productive beta chains. Here each entry gathers all rows of one CDR3 protein and keeps the most common genes and DNA. These V and J calls derive from TCRdb rather than the authors' analysis. Present in this sample are over a million distinct CDR3 sequences, roughly 35% of which were seen just once. Of the sample, around 10% is held by the ten largest clones.

As concerns this clonotype: Its antigen is not yet known. Base qualities are not provided; no much larger clone lies one nucleotide away.

Overall study results and their limits: In cross-validation, the 13-signature model distinguished ophthalmopathy from stable hyperthyroidism with approximately 90% sensitivity and about 81% specificity, while in the test set the corresponding values were roughly 80% and 75%. In validation, the model predicted ophthalmopathy progression with 70.59% sensitivity and 72.22% specificity; eleven to twelve predicted patients were CT-confirmed with GO in a median of approximately 6.2 months. Among expanded thyroid clonotypes with frequency above 0.001, most also showed up in blood, which suggests that blood repertoires may reflect the thyroid immune response. No statistical method was used to set the sample size in advance, and the investigators knew which group each participant was assigned to.

The CDR3 starts with the cysteine, ends with the phenylalanine, and has 16 residues. Solely the CDR3 DNA is kept, with 48 bases framed from the first base. As encoded in the germline V gene (reference sequence), CDR1 is SEHNR while CDR2 is FQNEAQ. The material sequenced was peripheral blood or thyroid tissue (not recorded which). In this chain, TRBV7-9 is recombined with TRBJ2-7, and 9 junctional nucleotides match TRBD1. The J call may be incorrect, as the DNA end agrees better with TRBJ2-1. This clonotype was sampled from an adult man with Graves' hyperthyroidism. The CDR3 corresponds to CASSHGGTGPYNEQFF. The sequence in DNA is TGTGCCAGCAGCCATGGGGGGACAGGGCCCTACAATGAGCAGTTCTTC.